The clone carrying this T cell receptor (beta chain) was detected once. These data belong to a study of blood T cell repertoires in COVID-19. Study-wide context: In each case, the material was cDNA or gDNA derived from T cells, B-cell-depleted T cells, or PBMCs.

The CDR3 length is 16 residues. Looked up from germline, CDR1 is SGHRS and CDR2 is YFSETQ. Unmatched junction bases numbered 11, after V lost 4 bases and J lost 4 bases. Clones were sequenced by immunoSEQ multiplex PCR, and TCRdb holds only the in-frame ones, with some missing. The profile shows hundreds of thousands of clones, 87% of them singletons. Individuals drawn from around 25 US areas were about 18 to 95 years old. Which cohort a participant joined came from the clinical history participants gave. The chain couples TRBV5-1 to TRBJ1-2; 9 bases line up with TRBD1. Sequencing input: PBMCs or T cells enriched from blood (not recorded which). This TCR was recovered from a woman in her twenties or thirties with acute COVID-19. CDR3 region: CASSPLGGGQGYGYTF. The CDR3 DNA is TGCGCCAGCAGCCCTCTAGGGGGGGGACAGGGCTATGGCTACACCTTC.